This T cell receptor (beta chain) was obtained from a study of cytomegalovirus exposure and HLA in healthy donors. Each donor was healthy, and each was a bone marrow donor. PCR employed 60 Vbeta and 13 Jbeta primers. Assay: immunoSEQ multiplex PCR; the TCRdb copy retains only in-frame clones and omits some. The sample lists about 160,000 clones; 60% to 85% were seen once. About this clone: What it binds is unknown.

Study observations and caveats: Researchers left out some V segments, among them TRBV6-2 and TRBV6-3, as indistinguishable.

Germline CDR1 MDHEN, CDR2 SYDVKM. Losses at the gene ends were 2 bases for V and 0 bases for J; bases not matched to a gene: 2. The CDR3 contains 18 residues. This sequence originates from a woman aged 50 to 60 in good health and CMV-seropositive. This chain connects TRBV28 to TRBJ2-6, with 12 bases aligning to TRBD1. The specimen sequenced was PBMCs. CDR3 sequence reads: CASSLGTGGVSGANVLTF. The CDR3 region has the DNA TGTGCCAGCAGTTTAGGGACAGGGGGCGTCTCTGGGGCCAACGTCCTGACTTTC. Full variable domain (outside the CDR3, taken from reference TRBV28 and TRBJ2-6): DVKVTQSSRYLVKRTGEKVFLECVQDMDHENMFWYRQDPGLGLRLIYFSYDVKMKEKGDIPEGYSVSREKKERFSLILESASTNQTSMYLCASSLGTGGVSGANVLTFGAGSRLTVL.